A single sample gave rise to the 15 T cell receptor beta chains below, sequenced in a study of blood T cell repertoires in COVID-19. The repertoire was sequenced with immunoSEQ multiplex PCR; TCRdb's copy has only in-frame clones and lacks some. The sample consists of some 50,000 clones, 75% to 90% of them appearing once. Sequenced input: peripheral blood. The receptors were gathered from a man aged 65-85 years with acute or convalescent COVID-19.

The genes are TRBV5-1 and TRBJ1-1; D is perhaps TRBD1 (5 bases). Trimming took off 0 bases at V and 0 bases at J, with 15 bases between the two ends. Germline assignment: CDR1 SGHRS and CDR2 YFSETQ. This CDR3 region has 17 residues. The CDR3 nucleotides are TGCGCCAGCAGCTTGGCCCTTGGGGGGAACATGAACACTGAAGCTTTCTTT. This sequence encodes CASSLALGGNMNTEAFF.

The CDR3 loop is CASSTGQRRGYTF. CDR3 bases: TGTGCCAGCAGCACAGGACAGAGGAGGGGCTACACCTTC. The V call is TRBV3-1 (or the pseudogene TRBV3-2), the J call TRBJ1-2, with D perhaps TRBD1 (6 bases). V lost 5 bases and J 8 bases, leaving 15 bases between the germline ends. This CDR3 comprises 13 residues. Germline CDR1 and CDR2: LGHDT and YNNKEL (reference sequence).

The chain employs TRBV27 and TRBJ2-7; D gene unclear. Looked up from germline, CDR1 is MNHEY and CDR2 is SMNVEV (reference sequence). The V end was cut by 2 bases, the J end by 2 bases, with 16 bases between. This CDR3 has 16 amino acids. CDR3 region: CASSLAAEAYTYEQYF. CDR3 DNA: TGTGCCAGCAGTTTAGCCGCCGAGGCCTATACCTACGAGCAGTACTTC.

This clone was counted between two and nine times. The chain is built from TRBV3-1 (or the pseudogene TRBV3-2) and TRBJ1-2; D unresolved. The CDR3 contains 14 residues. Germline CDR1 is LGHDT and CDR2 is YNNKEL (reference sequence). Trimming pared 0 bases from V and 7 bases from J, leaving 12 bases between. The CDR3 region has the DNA TGTGCCAGCAGCCAAGAGCCAGGACGGGGTGGCTACACCTTC. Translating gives CASSQEPGRGGYTF.

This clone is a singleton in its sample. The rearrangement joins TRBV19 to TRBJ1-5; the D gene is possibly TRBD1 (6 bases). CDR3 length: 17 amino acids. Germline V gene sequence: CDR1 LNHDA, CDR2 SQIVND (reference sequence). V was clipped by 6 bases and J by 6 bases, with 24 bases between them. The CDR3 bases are TGTGCCAGTAGGGAAGACACGATTCAGGGGAGAGGTCAGCCCCAGCATTTT. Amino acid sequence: CASREDTIQGRGQPQHF.

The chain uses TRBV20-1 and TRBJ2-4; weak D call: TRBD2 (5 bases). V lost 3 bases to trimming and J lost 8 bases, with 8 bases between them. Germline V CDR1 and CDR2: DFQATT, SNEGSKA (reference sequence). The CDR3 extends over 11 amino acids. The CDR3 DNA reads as TGCAGTGCTAGGGACTCCTACATTCAGTACTTC. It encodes CSARDSYIQYF.

The CDR3 region is CASSEELPFGYTF. In nucleotides, the CDR3 is TGTGCCAGCAGTGAAGAACTCCCCTTCGGCTACACCTTC. This chain joins TRBV2 and TRBJ1-2; no clear D. CDR3 size: 13 residues. Per germline, CDR1 SNHLY and CDR2 FYNNEI. V lost 1 base, J lost 8 bases, and 11 bases lay in between.

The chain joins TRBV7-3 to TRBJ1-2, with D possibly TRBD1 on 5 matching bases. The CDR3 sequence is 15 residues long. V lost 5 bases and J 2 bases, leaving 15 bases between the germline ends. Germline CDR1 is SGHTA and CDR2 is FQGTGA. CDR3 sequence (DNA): TGTGCCAGCAGCCCATATGGTGGGGCAAACTATGGCTACACCTTC. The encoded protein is CASSPYGGANYGYTF.

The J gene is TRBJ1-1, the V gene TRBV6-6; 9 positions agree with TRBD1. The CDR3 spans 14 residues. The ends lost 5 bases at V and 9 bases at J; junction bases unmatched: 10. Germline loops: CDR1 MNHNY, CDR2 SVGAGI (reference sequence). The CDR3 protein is CASSGDRAFRKAFF. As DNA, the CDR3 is TGTGCCAGCAGTGGGGACAGGGCCTTTCGAAAAGCTTTCTTT.

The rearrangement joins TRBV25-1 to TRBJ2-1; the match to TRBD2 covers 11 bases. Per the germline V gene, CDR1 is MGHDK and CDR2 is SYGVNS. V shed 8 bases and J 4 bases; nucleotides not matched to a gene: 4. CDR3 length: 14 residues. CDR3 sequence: CASAGTSGYNEQFF. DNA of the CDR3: TGTGCCAGCGCCGGGACTAGCGGATACAATGAGCAGTTCTTC.

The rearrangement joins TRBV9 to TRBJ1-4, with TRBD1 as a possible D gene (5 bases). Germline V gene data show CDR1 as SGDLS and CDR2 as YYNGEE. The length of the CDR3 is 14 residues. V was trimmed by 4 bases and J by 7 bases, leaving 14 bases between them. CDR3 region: CASSNRLRSEKLFF. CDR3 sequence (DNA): TGTGCCAGCAGCAACAGGCTAAGAAGTGAAAAACTGTTTTTT. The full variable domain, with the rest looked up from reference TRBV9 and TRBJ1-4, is DSGVTQTPKHLITATGQRVTLRCSPRSGDLSVYWYQQSLDQGLQFLIQYYNGEERAKGNILERFSAQQFPDLHSELNLSSLELGDSALYFCASSNRLRSEKLFFGSGTQLSVL.

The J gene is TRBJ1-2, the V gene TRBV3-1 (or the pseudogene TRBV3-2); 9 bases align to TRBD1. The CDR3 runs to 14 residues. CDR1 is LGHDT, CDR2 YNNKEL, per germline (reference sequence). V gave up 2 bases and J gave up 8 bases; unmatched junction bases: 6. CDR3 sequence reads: CASSQRDREGGYTF. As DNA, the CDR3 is TGTGCCAGCAGCCAACGGGACAGGGAGGGAGGCTACACCTTC.

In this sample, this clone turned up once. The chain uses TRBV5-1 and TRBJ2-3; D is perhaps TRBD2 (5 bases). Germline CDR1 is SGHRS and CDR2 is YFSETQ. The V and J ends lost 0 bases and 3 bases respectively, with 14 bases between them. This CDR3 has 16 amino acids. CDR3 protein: CASSLEASPVTDTQYF. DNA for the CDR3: TGCGCCAGCAGCTTGGAGGCTAGCCCCGTGACAGATACGCAGTATTTT.

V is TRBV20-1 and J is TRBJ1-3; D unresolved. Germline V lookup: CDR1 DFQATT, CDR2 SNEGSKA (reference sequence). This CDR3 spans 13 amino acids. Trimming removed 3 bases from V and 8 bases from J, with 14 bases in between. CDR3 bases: TGCAGTGCTAGTTTATTTCGGCTAGACACCATATATTTT. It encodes CSASLFRLDTIYF.

CDR3 amino acids: CASRRGTGSYGYTF. CDR3 nucleotide sequence: TGTGCCAGCAGACGAGGGACAGGGTCCTATGGCTACACCTTC. J is TRBJ1-2 and V is TRBV28; 9 bases map to TRBD1. The CDR3 has 14 residues. V shed 6 bases, J shed 4 bases, and the junction held 6 bases outside the gene matches. Germline V gives CDR1 MDHEN, CDR2 SYDVKM.